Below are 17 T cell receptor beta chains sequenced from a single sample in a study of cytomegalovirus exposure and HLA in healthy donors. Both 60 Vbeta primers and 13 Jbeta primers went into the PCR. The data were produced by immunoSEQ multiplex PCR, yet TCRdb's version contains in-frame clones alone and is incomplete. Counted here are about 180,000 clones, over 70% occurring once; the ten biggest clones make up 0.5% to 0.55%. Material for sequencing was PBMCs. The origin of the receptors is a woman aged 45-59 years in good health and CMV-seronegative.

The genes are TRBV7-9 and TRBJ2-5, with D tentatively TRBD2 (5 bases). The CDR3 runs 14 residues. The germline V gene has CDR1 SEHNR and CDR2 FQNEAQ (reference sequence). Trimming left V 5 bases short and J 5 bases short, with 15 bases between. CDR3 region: CASSPAGAGETQYF. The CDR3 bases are TGTGCCAGCAGCCCGGCGGGCGCCGGGGAGACCCAGTACTTC.

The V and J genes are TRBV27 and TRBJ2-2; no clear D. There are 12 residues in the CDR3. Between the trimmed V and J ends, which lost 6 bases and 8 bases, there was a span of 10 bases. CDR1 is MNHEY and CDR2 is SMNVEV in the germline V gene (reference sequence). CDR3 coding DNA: TGTGCCAGCAGCCACCCGAGGGGGGAGCTGTTTTTT. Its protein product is CASSHPRGELFF.

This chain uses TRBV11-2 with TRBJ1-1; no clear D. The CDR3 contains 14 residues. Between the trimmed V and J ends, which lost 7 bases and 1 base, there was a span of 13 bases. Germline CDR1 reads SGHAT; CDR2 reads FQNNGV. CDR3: CASNPTRKNTEAFF. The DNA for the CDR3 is TGTGCCAGCAACCCTACCCGCAAGAACACTGAAGCTTTCTTT.

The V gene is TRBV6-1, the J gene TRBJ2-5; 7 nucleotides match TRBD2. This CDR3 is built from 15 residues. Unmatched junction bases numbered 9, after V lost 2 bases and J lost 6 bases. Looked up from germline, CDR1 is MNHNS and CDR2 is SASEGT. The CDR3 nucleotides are TGTGCCAGCAGTGAAACCCCCGGACTAGAGCAGACCCAGTACTTC. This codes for CASSETPGLEQTQYF.

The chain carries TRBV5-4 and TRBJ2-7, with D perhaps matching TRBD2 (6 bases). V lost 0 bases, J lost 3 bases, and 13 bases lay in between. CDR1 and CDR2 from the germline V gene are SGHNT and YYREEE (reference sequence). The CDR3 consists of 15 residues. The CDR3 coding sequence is TGTGCCAGCAGCTTGGTGGCGGGATCGGGCTACGAGCAGTACTTC. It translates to CASSLVAGSGYEQYF.

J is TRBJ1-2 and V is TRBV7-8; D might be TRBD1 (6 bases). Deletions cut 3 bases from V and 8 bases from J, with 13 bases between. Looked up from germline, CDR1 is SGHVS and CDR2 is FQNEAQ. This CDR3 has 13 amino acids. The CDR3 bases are TGTGCCAGCAGCTTCAACAGGGTTGGGGGCTACACCTTC. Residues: CASSFNRVGGYTF.

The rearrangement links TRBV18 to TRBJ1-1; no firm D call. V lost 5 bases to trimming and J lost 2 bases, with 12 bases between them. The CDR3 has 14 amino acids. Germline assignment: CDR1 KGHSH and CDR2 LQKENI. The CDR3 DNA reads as TGTGCCAGCTCAGAATTGGAGGGAAACACTGAAGCTTTCTTT. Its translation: CASSELEGNTEAFF.

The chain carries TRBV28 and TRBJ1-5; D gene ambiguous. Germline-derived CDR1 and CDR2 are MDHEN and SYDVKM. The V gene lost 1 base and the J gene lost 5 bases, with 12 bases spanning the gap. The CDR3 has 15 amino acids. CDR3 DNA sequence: TGTGCCAGCAGTTTATCTGGCCGGGGTGATCAGCCCCAGCATTTT. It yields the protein CASSLSGRGDQPQHF.

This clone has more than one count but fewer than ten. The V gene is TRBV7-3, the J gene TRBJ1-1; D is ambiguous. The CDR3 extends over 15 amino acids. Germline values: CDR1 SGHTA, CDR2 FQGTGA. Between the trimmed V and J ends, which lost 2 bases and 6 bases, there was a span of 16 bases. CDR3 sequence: CASSLGGVLGSEAFF. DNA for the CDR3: TGTGCCAGCAGCTTAGGCGGGGTTTTGGGGTCTGAAGCTTTCTTT.

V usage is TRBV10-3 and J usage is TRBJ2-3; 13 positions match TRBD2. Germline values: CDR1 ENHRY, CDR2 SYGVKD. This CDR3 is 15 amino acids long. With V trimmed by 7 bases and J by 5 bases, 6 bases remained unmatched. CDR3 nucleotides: TGTGCCATCAAAACTAGCGGGAGGGCGGGAGATACGCAGTATTTT. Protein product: CAIKTSGRAGDTQYF.

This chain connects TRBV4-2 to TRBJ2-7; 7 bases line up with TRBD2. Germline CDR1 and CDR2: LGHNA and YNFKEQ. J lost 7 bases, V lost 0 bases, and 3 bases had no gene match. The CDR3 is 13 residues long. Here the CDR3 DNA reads TGTGCCAGCAGCCAAGATTTGGGGGGGGAGCAGTACTTC. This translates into CASSQDLGGEQYF.

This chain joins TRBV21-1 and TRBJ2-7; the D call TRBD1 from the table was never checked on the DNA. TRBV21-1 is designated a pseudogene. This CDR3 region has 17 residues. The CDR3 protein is CASSDTPGRGYPYEQYF. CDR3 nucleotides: TGTGCCAGCAGCGACACGCCGGGCAGGGGGTACCCCTACGAGCAGTACTTC.

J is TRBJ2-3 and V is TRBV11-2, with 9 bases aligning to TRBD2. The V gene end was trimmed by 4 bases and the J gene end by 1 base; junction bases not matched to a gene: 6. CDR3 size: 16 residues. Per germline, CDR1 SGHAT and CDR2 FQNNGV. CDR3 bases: TGTGCCAGCAGCTCAGCACGGACTAGCGGCACAGATACGCAGTATTTT. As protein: CASSSARTSGTDTQYF. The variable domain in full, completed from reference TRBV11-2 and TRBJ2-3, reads EAGVAQSPRYKIIEKRQSVAFWCNPISGHATLYWYQQILGQGPKLLIQFQNNGVVDDSQLPKDRFSAERLKGVDSTLKIQPAKLEDSAVYLCASSSARTSGTDTQYFGPGTRLTVL.

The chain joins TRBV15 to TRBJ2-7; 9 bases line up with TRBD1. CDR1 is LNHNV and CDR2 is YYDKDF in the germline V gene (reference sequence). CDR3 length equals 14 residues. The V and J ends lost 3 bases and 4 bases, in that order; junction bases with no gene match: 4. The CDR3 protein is CATSRDRGSYEQYF. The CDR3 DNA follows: TGTGCCACCAGCAGGGACAGGGGTTCGTACGAGCAGTACTTC.

CDR3: CASNKQGGTEAFF. DNA of the CDR3: TGTGCCAGCAATAAACAGGGGGGGACTGAAGCTTTCTTT. The chain couples TRBV6-6 to TRBJ1-1, with TRBD1 matching over 8 bases. Germline lookup yields CDR1 MNHNY and CDR2 SVGAGI (reference sequence). This CDR3 contains 13 residues. V gave up 7 bases and J gave up 5 bases; unmatched junction bases: 6.

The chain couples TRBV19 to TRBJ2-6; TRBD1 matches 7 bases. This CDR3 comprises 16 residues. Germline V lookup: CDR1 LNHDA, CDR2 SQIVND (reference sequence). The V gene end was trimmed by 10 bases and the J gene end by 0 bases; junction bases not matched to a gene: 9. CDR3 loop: CATNRGTSSGANVLTF. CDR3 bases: TGTGCCACAAACAGGGGAACTAGCTCTGGGGCCAACGTCCTGACTTTC.

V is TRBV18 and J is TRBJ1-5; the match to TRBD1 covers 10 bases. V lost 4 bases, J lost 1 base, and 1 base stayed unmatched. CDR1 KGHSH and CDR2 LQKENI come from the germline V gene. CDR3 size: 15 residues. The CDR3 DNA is TGTGCCAGCTCACGACAGGGGGCGAGCAATCAGCCCCAGCATTTT. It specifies CASSRQGASNQPQHF.